This record covers a single TCR beta chain. Its antigen is not identified. The CDR3 consists of 16 residues. This sample stems from a study of blood T cells in healthy people across ages. General study results and limits: TCR beta diversity tracked closely with naive T cell percentage.

The donors, aged roughly 6 to 100, were healthy Caucasians from Russia. A second PCR, run for roughly 7 to 12 cycles, used a sample-barcoded 5' primer plus a J-beta primer mix. TCRdb re-analysed the 5' RACE reads in MiXCR, keeping a single row per CDR3 protein. This table holds about 940,000 distinct CDR3 sequences, around 49% found once. The specimen was blood. The chain is built from TRBV21-1 and TRBJ1-1; no DNA check was done on the table's D call, TRBD1. TRBV21-1 is termed a pseudogene. The sequence was collected from a man aged 25 to 45 in good health. CDR3 in DNA: TGTGCCAGCAGCAAAGAAGATTCAGGCGCTAACACTGAAGCTTTCTTT. Amino acid sequence: CASSKEDSGANTEAFF.